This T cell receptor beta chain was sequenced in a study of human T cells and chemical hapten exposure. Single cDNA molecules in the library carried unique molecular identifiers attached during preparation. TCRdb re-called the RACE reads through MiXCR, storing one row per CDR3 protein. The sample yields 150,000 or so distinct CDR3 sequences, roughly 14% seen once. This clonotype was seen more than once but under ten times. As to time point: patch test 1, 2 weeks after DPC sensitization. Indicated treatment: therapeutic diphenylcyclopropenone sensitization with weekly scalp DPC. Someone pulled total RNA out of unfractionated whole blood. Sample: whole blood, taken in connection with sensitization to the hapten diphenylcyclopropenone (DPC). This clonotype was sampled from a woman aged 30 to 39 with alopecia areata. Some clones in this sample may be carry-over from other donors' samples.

The CDR3 is CSVEGGAGHSYEQYF. Written as DNA, the CDR3 is TGCAGCGTTGAAGGCGGGGCAGGGCACTCCTACGAGCAGTACTTC. This rearrangement joins TRBV29-1 to TRBJ2-7; a possible D gene is TRBD2 (6 bases). Per germline, CDR1 SQVTM and CDR2 ANQGSEA. This CDR3 has 15 amino acids. Trimming took 1 base from V and 0 from J, leaving 13 bases between them.